This T cell receptor (beta chain) was sequenced during a study of Ad26.COV2.S vaccination and SARS-CoV-2 variants. For the study at large: In the study, Ad26.COV2.S was injected intramuscularly once, or twice 56 days apart. Regarding the study as a whole: Substantial breadth in spike-specific CD8+ and CD4+ T cell responses was reportedly seen after vaccination. Measurement of non-spike TCR breadth gave similar results in vaccine and placebo recipients.

Repertoires were generated with immunoSEQ multiplex PCR, while TCRdb's copy carries only in-frame clones and drops some. The sample lists approximately 400,000 clones; 83% were seen once. This CDR3 contains 16 residues. CDR1 and CDR2 (germline): SGHTS, YDEGEE. Trimming cost V 1 base and J 4 bases; bases outside gene matches: 9. Treatment noted: approximately 18 received Ad26.COV2.S at low or high dose, single or two shots; about 5 received placebo; per-sample allocation not given. Specimens were obtained on day 63 following the first vaccine or placebo injection. Wuhan-strain SARS-CoV-2 spike was expressed by the Ad26 vector that made up the vaccine. With respect to this clone: What it binds is unknown.

The specimen comprised peripheral blood, sampled in a trial of Ad26.COV2.S vaccine versus placebo. The TCR comes from a person between 18 and 59 years old who received the Ad26.COV2.S COVID-19 vaccine or a placebo. The J gene is TRBJ2-5, the V gene TRBV5-8, with 8 nucleotides matching TRBD2. CDR3 coding DNA: TGTGCCAGCAGCTTGTGGTTGAGGACTAGCCCAGAGACCCAGTACTTC. This sequence encodes CASSLWLRTSPETQYF.